This T cell receptor (beta chain) was obtained from a study of shared T cell receptors in the human thymus. V lost 6 bases to trimming and J lost 9 bases, with 15 bases between them. CDR1 and CDR2 (germline): MNHEY, SMNVEV (reference sequence). The CDR3 extends over 13 amino acids. The method was immunoSEQ multiplex PCR; TCRdb's version includes in-frame clones alone and lacks a portion of them. The sample has about 400,000 clones; about 95% are singletons. This sequence was found in a human donor. Specimen: thymocytes. The chain uses TRBV27 and TRBJ1-5, with no clear D. Here the CDR3 DNA reads TGTGCCAGCAGCCCCATTTCGTGGGGGCCCCAGCATTTT. This encodes CASSPISWGPQHF.